A single sample is the source of the 8 T cell receptor beta chains below, sequenced in a study of beta chain features in type 1 diabetes (dated by TCRdb to the late 2010s). Paper-wide results and their limitations: A moderate but significant shortening of TCRB CDR3 length was observed in type 1 diabetes patients in all four CD4+ subsets.

These receptors have no identified antigens. The library was made by the immunoSEQ multiplex PCR assay. The entire isolated RNA was reverse transcribed using the High Capacity cDNA Reverse Transcription Kit, and thus expressed TCRB transcripts were sequenced. This is the immuneACCESS table as TCRdb keeps it, with only in-frame sequences that have V and J called. A part of the clones is gone; compared with another copy, unresolved V genes explain less than half, and the rest is unexplained. The sample profile shows about 700,000 clones; roughly 13% of them were found once. The top ten hold about 0.02% of the sample. The sample was naive CD4+ T cells from blood. The cell subset or site label on this specimen signifies: true naive CD4+ T cells. These receptors were collected from a young man with type 1 diabetes.

The chain recombines TRBV14 with TRBJ2-1; D remains ambiguous. The germline V and J ends were trimmed by 4 bases and 2 bases, with 18 bases remaining between them. Germline CDR1 reads SGHDN; CDR2 reads FVKESK. The CDR3 has 17 amino acids. This chain's CDR3 is CASSRGRSRFTYNEQFF. Here the CDR3 DNA reads TGTGCCAGCAGCCGTGGGCGGAGCAGATTTACCTACAATGAGCAGTTCTTC. Full variable domain (remainder filled in from reference TRBV14 and TRBJ2-1): EAGVTQFPSHSVIEKGQTVTLRCDPISGHDNLYWYRRVMGKEIKFLLHFVKESKQDESGMPNNRFLAERTGGTYSTLKVQPAELEDSGVYFCASSRGRSRFTYNEQFFGPGTRLTVL.

This clone was counted a few times. The chain links TRBV9 to TRBJ2-7; TRBD1 matches 11 bases. Trimming cost V 7 bases and J 2 bases; bases outside gene matches: 5. The CDR3 consists of 14 residues. Germline CDR1 and CDR2: SGDLS and YYNGEE. In DNA, the CDR3 is TGTGCCAGCGGAGGACAGGGGGCTACCTACGAGCAGTACTTC. Encoded protein: CASGGQGATYEQYF.

This clone was observed a few times. V is TRBV14 and J is TRBJ2-3; D is perhaps TRBD1 or TRBD2 (5 bases each). The CDR3 sequence is 16 residues long. Deletions cut 4 bases from V and 3 bases from J, with 17 bases between. CDR1 SGHDN and CDR2 FVKESK come from the germline V gene. CDR3 in amino acids: CASSRSGPVWTDTQYF. CDR3 bases: TGTGCCAGCAGCCGTTCGGGACCCGTCTGGACAGATACGCAGTATTTT.

CDR3 sequence: CASSDRGRRGNTEAFF. CDR3 sequence (DNA): TGTGCCAGCAGCGATCGCGGGAGGAGAGGGAACACTGAAGCTTTCTTT. The rearrangement uses TRBV5-6 and TRBJ1-1; no definite D call. CDR1 is SGHDT, CDR2 YYEEEE, per germline. The CDR3 length is 16 residues. V was cut by 4 bases and J by 1 base, with 17 bases left in between.

The V gene is TRBV30, the J gene TRBJ1-1; 8 nucleotides line up with TRBD1. Germline CDR1 and CDR2: GTSNPN and SVGIG (reference sequence). This CDR3 region has 16 residues. V dropped 3 bases and J dropped 1; count of bases not matched to a gene: 10. In nucleotides, the CDR3 is TGTGCCTGGAGAAGTCTCCGGGACAGGTGGAACACTGAAGCTTTCTTT. This sequence encodes CAWRSLRDRWNTEAFF.

This clone turned up a few times. This chain joins TRBV30 and TRBJ1-5; no reliable D call. Trimming pared 1 base from V and 0 bases from J, leaving 10 bases between. The CDR3 has 15 amino acids. Germline-derived CDR1 and CDR2 are GTSNPN and SVGIG (reference sequence). The CDR3 loop is CAWSAGRISNQPQHF. Here the CDR3 DNA reads TGTGCCTGGAGTGCCGGACGGATTAGCAATCAGCCCCAGCATTTT. The full variable domain, with the rest looked up from reference TRBV30 and TRBJ1-5, is SQTIHQWPATLVQPVGSPLSLECTVEGTSNPNLYWYRQAAGRGLQLLFYSVGIGQISSEVPQNLSASRPQDRQFILSSKKLLLSDSGFYLCAWSAGRISNQPQHFGDGTRLSIL.

The chain carries TRBV6-6 and TRBJ2-7; a weak D match, TRBD2 (7 bases). Germline V gives CDR1 MNHNY, CDR2 SVGAGI (reference sequence). The CDR3 has 13 residues. The ends were cut back, 7 bases at V and 3 bases at J, with 13 bases in the middle. CDR3 protein: CASMGGTSYEQYF. As DNA, the CDR3 is TGTGCCAGCATGGGGGGGACAAGCTACGAGCAGTACTTC.

This clone occurred a few times. Distinct nucleotide sequences in the sample also encode this CDR3. CDR3 residues: CAWSVGRYEQYF. The CDR3 region has the DNA TGTGCCTGGAGTGTGGGGCGCTACGAGCAGTACTTC. The rearrangement uses TRBV30 and TRBJ2-7; D is perhaps TRBD1 (5 bases). Germline V lookup: CDR1 GTSNPN, CDR2 SVGIG (reference sequence). V lost 0 bases to trimming and J lost 3 bases, with 6 bases between them. CDR3 length equals 12 residues.